The following is a T cell receptor (beta chain) sequence with its context. CDR3 length: 15 amino acids. Deletions cut 2 bases from V and 0 bases from J, with 6 bases between. CDR1 is SGHNT, CDR2 YYREEE, per germline (reference sequence). The source of the sample is a study of blood T cell repertoires in COVID-19. Study summary: Spain, Italy and the United States supplied samples that represented acute and convalescent COVID-19. T cells, B-cell-depleted T cells, or PBMCs provided the cDNA or gDNA that served as material.

In the source study's methods: Nucleated cell number was recorded as an estimate derived from reference gene primer amplification. Repertoires were generated with immunoSEQ multiplex PCR, while TCRdb's copy carries only in-frame clones and drops some. That table furnishes V, J and clone size, whereas the DNA furnished D and trimming. The table lists 42,000 or so clones, approximately 91% of them singletons. The rearrangement uses TRBV5-4 and TRBJ2-6; the D gene is possibly TRBD1 (6 bases). This receptor was taken from a human donor in a cohort sampled during active COVID-19. The sequenced sample was peripheral blood. The CDR3 DNA reads TGTGCCAGCAGCTTACAGGGCTCTGGGGCCAACGTCCTGACTTTC. Its protein is CASSLQGSGANVLTF.